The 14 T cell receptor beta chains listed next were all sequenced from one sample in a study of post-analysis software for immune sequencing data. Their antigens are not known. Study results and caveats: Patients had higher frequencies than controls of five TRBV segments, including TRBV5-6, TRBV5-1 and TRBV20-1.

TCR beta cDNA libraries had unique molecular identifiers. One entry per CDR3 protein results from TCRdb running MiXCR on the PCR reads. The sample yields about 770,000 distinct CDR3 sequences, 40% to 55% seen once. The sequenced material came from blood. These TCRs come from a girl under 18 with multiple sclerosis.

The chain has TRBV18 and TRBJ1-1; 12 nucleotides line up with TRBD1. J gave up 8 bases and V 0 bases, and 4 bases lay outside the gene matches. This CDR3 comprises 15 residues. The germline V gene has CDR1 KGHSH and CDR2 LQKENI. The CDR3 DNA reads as TGTGCCAGCTCACCACCCGGGACAGGGGGCGAAGAAGCTTTCTTT. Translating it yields CASSPPGTGGEEAFF.

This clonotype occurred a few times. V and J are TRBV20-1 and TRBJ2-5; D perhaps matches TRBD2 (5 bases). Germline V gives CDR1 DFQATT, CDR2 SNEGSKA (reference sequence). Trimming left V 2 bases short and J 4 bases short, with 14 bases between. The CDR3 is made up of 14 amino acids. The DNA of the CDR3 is TGCAGTGCTAGACCGTCGGGATGGGGAGAGACCCAGTACTTC. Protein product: CSARPSGWGETQYF.

Here the CDR3 DNA reads TGTGCCAGCCGGCGACTAGCGGAAGATACGCAGTATTTT. Translation: CASRRLAEDTQYF. J is TRBJ2-3 and V is TRBV5-5, with 9 bases aligning to TRBD2. The CDR3 consists of 13 residues. J was trimmed by 5 bases and V by 7 bases; bases with no gene match: 5. Germline CDR1 and CDR2: SGHKS and YYEKEE (reference sequence). Looking up the rest from reference TRBV5-5 and TRBJ2-3 gives the full variable domain: DAGVTQSPTHLIKTRGQQVTLRCSPISGHKSVSWYQQVLGQGPQFIFQYYEKEERGRGNFPDRFSARQFPNYSSELNVNALLLGDSALYLCASRRLAEDTQYFGPGTRLTVL.

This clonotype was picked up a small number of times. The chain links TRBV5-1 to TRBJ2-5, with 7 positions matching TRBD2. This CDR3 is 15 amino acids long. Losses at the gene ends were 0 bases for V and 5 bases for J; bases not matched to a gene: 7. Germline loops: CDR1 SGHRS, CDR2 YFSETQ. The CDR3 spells CASSLGAGVMETQYF. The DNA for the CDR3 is TGCGCCAGCAGCTTGGGTGCGGGAGTGATGGAGACCCAGTACTTC.

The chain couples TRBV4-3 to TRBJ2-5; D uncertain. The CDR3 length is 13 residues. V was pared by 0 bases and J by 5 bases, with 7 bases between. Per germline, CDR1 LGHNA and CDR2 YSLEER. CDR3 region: CASSQDKGETQYF. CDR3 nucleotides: TGCGCCAGCAGCCAAGATAAAGGGGAGACCCAGTACTTC.

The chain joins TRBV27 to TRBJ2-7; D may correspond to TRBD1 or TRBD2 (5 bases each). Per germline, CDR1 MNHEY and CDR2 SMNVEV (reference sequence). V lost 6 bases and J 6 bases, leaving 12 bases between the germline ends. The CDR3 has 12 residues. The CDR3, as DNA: TGTGCCAGCAGCCGCCCTGGGGGCGAGCAGTACTTC. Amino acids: CASSRPGGEQYF.

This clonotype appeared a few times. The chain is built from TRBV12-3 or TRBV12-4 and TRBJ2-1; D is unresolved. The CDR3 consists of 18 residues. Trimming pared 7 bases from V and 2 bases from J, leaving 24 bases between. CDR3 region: CASTARRPDPTPYNEQFF. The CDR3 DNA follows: TGTGCCAGCACCGCAAGGCGGCCAGACCCGACCCCCTACAATGAGCAGTTCTTC.

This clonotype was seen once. The CDR3 DNA follows: TGTGCCAGCAGCCCATACGCCGACGTTAACCAAGAGACCCAGTACTTC. It encodes CASSPYADVNQETQYF. V is TRBV28 and J is TRBJ2-5; no reliable D call. V gave up 6 bases and J gave up 0 bases, with 17 bases separating them. The CDR3 has 16 amino acids. CDR1 is MDHEN and CDR2 is SYDVKM in the germline V gene.

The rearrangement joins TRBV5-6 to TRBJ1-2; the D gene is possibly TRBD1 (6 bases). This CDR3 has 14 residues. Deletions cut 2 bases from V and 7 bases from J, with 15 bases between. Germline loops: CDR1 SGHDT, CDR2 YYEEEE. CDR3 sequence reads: CASSLSPGAFGYTF. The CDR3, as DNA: TGTGCCAGCAGCTTAAGCCCGGGGGCGTTTGGCTACACCTTC. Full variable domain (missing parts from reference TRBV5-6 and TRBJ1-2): DAGVTQSPTHLIKTRGQQVTLRCSPKSGHDTVSWYQQALGQGPQFIFQYYEEEERQRGNFPDRFSGHQFPNYSSELNVNALLLGDSALYLCASSLSPGAFGYTFGSGTRLTVV.

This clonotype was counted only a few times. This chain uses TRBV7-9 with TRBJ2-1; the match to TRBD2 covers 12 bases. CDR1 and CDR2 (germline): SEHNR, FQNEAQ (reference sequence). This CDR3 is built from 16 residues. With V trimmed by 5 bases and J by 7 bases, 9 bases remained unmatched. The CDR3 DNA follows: TGTGCCAGCAGCGAACTCGGACTAGCGGGGTGGAATGAGCAGTTCTTC. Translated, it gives CASSELGLAGWNEQFF.

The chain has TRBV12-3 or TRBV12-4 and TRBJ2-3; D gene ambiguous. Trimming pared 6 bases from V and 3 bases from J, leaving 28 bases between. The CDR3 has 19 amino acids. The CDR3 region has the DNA TGTGCCAGCAGGCGACAATTAGTTAAATGGGTTGAGCTTACAGATACGCAGTATTTT. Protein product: CASRRQLVKWVELTDTQYF.

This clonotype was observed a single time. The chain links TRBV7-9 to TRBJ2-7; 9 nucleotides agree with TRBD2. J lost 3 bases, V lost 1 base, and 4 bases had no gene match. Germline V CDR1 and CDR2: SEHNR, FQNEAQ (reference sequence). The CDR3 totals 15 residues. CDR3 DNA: TGTGCCAGCAGCTTAGTTACTAGCGGGCTCTACGAGCAGTACTTC. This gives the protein CASSLVTSGLYEQYF.

DNA for the CDR3: TGTGCCAGCAGCTCCGGGGGGGAGCGGAAAGAGACCCAGTACTTC. Translating gives CASSSGGERKETQYF. This chain links TRBV13 with TRBJ2-5, with 8 positions matching TRBD2. CDR1 and CDR2 from the germline V gene are PRHDT and FYEKMQ (reference sequence). CDR3 size: 15 residues. V shed 4 bases and J 3 bases; nucleotides not matched to a gene: 7.

The CDR3 nucleotides are TGCAGTGCTCCCCCTCCGGGACCGGGAGAAAAACTGTTTTTT. Its translation is CSAPPPGPGEKLFF. The chain is built from TRBV20-1 and TRBJ1-4; a weak D match, TRBD1 (5 bases). Trimming took off 5 bases at V and 8 bases at J, with 18 bases between the two ends. Germline V lookup: CDR1 DFQATT, CDR2 SNEGSKA (reference sequence). This CDR3 is 14 amino acids long.